These T cell receptor beta chains were read from a single sample in a study of shared clonotypes between healthy human individuals. This table comes from immunoSEQ multiplex PCR, and its TCRdb copy is limited to in-frame clones, with some not included. The table shows 490,000 or so clones, with approximately 80% occurring only once. The material sequenced was PBMCs. The source of these receptors is a woman between 40 and 55 years old in good health. Some clones in this sample may be carry-over from other donors' samples. CDR3s include the opening cysteine and the closing phenylalanine or tryptophan. A D gene is named only where the DNA matches it firmly. Clone size is stated in some rows and not others, as once, few, many or a class when expanded.

J gene: TRBJ2-1; D gene: TRBD2; clone size: NA; V gene: TRBV30; CDR3 DNA: TGTGCCCGCTCCCCCGGGACTAGCGGGACTAATGAGCAGTTCTTC; CDR3 protein: CARSPGTSGTNEQFF
J gene: TRBJ2-1; D gene: TRBD1; clone size: NA; V gene: TRBV14; CDR3 DNA: TGTGCCAGCAGCCAAGATCCGACAGGGCGGGAGCAGTTCTTC; CDR3 protein: CASSQDPTGREQFF
J gene: TRBJ1-1; D gene: TRBD1; clone size: once; V gene: TRBV5-1; CDR3 DNA: TGCGCCAGCAGCTTAGGACAGGGCTACACTGAAGCTTTCTTT; CDR3 protein: CASSLGQGYTEAFF
J gene: TRBJ2-7; D gene: NA; clone size: NA; V gene: TRBV5-1; CDR3 DNA: TGCGCCAGCAGCTTGGCTCCAGGGGCGAGCTACGAGCAGTACTTC; CDR3 protein: CASSLAPGASYEQYF
J gene: TRBJ2-7; D gene: NA; clone size: few; V gene: TRBV30; CDR3 DNA: TGTGCCTGGAGTGGTCAGGCTGGAGTTGCCTACGAGCAGTACTTC; CDR3 protein: CAWSGQAGVAYEQYF
J gene: TRBJ2-1; D gene: TRBD2; clone size: NA; V gene: TRBV2; CDR3 DNA: TGTGCCAGCAGAACGACTAGCGGGAGGGCCGGGTGGAATGAGCAGTTCTTC; CDR3 protein: CASRTTSGRAGWNEQFF
J gene: TRBJ2-3; D gene: TRBD1; clone size: NA; V gene: TRBV7-8; CDR3 DNA: TGTGCCAGCAGCTTAGTCCCGACAGGGGCCGGCACAGATACGCAGTATTTT; CDR3 protein: CASSLVPTGAGTDTQYF
J gene: TRBJ2-7; D gene: TRBD2; clone size: NA; V gene: TRBV9; CDR3 DNA: TGTGCCAGCAGCCCGGGACTAGCGGGATCCTACGAGCAGTACTTC; CDR3 protein: CASSPGLAGSYEQYF
J gene: TRBJ2-7; D gene: NA; clone size: once; V gene: TRBV27; CDR3 DNA: TGTGCCAGCAGTTGGGGGTCTTCGGGGGCCTACGAGCAGTACTTC; CDR3 protein: CASSWGSSGAYEQYF
J gene: TRBJ1-1; D gene: NA; clone size: NA; V gene: TRBV5-1; CDR3 DNA: TGCGCCAGCAGCTTTCCCCCTATGAACACTGAAGCTTTCTTT; CDR3 protein: CASSFPPMNTEAFF
J gene: TRBJ1-5; D gene: NA; clone size: NA; V gene: TRBV6-5; CDR3 DNA: TGTGCCAGCAGTCGACAGCCGAATCAGCCCCAGCATTTT; CDR3 protein: CASSRQPNQPQHF
J gene: TRBJ2-3; D gene: NA; clone size: NA; V gene: TRBV2; CDR3 DNA: TGTGCCAGCAGTGAGCAGGGTGTGACAGATACGCAGTATTTT; CDR3 protein: CASSEQGVTDTQYF
J gene: TRBJ1-1; D gene: NA; clone size: NA; V gene: TRBV7-9; CDR3 DNA: TGTGCCAGCAGCTTAGATAGGGTAGTCACTGAAGCTTTCTTT; CDR3 protein: CASSLDRVVTEAFF
J gene: TRBJ2-1; D gene: NA; clone size: NA; V gene: TRBV6-1; CDR3 DNA: TGTGCCCTATTAGGGTGGACGAGCTCCTACAATGAGCAGTTCTTC; CDR3 protein: CALLGWTSSYNEQFF
J gene: TRBJ2-3; D gene: NA; clone size: NA; V gene: TRBV9; CDR3 DNA: TGTGCCAGCAGCGTAGGGGCGGGGTACACAGATACGCAGTATTTT; CDR3 protein: CASSVGAGYTDTQYF
J gene: TRBJ2-5; D gene: TRBD1; clone size: NA; V gene: TRBV10-3; CDR3 DNA: TGTGCCATCAATACCGGGACAGGTGAAGAGACCCAGTACTTC; CDR3 protein: CAINTGTGEETQYF
J gene: TRBJ2-1; D gene: NA; clone size: NA; V gene: TRBV9; CDR3 DNA: TGTGCCAGCAGCGTACGATTGGGGGCGGATGAGCAGTTCTTC; CDR3 protein: CASSVRLGADEQFF
J gene: TRBJ2-2; D gene: TRBD2; clone size: once; V gene: TRBV7-2; CDR3 DNA: TGTGCCAGCAGCCGGACTAGCGGGAGAGGGGGCACCGGGGAGCTGTTTTTT; CDR3 protein: CASSRTSGRGGTGELFF
J gene: TRBJ2-2; D gene: NA; clone size: once; V gene: TRBV6-1; CDR3 DNA: TGTGCCAGCAGTGAAGCCGCTAGCGTTACCGGGGAGCTGTTTTTT; CDR3 protein: CASSEAASVTGELFF
J gene: TRBJ2-5; D gene: TRBD1; clone size: NA; V gene: TRBV4-2; CDR3 DNA: TGTGCCAGCAGCCAATACGGACAGGGGGGGCAAGAGACCCAGTACTTC; CDR3 protein: CASSQYGQGGQETQYF
J gene: TRBJ2-1; D gene: TRBD1; clone size: NA; V gene: TRBV7-9; CDR3 DNA: TGTGCCAGCAGCTTAGCGATTATGGACAGGGGGATCAATGAGCAGTTCTTC; CDR3 protein: CASSLAIMDRGINEQFF
J gene: TRBJ2-3; D gene: TRBD2; clone size: NA; V gene: TRBV18; CDR3 DNA: TGTGCCAGCTCACCAGGACTAGATATCGGGAGCACAGATACGCAGTATTTT; CDR3 protein: CASSPGLDIGSTDTQYF
J gene: TRBJ1-4; D gene: NA; clone size: once; V gene: TRBV10-3; CDR3 DNA: TGTGCCATCAGTGCAGACAGTGATGGGAAAGGAAAACTGTTTTTT; CDR3 protein: CAISADSDGKGKLFF
J gene: TRBJ2-1; D gene: TRBD2; clone size: few; V gene: TRBV7-2; CDR3 DNA: TGTGCCAGCAGCTTAGGGAGCGGGAGGGCCCCAGGCTCCTACAATGAGCAGTTCTTC; CDR3 protein: CASSLGSGRAPGSYNEQFF
J gene: TRBJ2-7; D gene: TRBD2; clone size: NA; V gene: TRBV5-1; CDR3 DNA: TGCGCCAGCAGCCTCCCGGGGGGGACGGACGAGCAGTACTTC; CDR3 protein: CASSLPGGTDEQYF
J gene: TRBJ2-1; D gene: TRBD2; clone size: NA; V gene: TRBV7-2; CDR3 DNA: TGTGCCAGCAGCTCAGGGAGGCTAGCGGGGGCCTCCTACAATGAGCAGTTCTTC; CDR3 protein: CASSSGRLAGASYNEQFF
J gene: TRBJ1-5; D gene: NA; clone size: NA; V gene: TRBV29-1; CDR3 DNA: TGCAGCGCGGCGAATAGCAATCAGCCCCAGCATTTT; CDR3 protein: CSAANSNQPQHF
J gene: TRBJ2-7; D gene: NA; clone size: NA; V gene: TRBV27; CDR3 DNA: TGTGCCAGCAGTTTCCGCGGGACTGCAAACTACGAGCAGTACTTC; CDR3 protein: CASSFRGTANYEQYF
J gene: TRBJ1-1; D gene: NA; clone size: NA; V gene: TRBV11-2; CDR3 DNA: TGTGCCAGCAGCTTAGCTCGGGGGCGCGTCGCTTTCTTT; CDR3 protein: CASSLARGRVAFF
J gene: TRBJ2-3; D gene: NA; clone size: NA; V gene: TRBV30; CDR3 DNA: TGTGCCTGGAGTGTACTACCGGCGCAGTATTTT; CDR3 protein: CAWSVLPAQYF
J gene: TRBJ2-6; D gene: NA; clone size: NA; V gene: TRBV19; CDR3 DNA: TGTGCCAGTAGTAGGAGGGCCGCTGGGGCCAACGTCCTGACTTTC; CDR3 protein: CASSRRAAGANVLTF
J gene: TRBJ2-7; D gene: NA; clone size: NA; V gene: TRBV5-1; CDR3 DNA: TGCGCCAGCAACCTGCTTGGTACAGGGAAAAACGAGCAGTACTTC; CDR3 protein: CASNLLGTGKNEQYF
J gene: TRBJ2-5; D gene: NA; clone size: NA; V gene: TRBV4-1; CDR3 DNA: TGCGCCAGCAGCCCATCCTGGCGGGACCTAGAGACCCAGTACTTC; CDR3 protein: CASSPSWRDLETQYF
J gene: TRBJ2-1; D gene: NA; clone size: few; V gene: TRBV6-4; CDR3 DNA: TGTGCCAGCAGTGACGGGCTAGAGGACAATGAGCAGTTCTTC; CDR3 protein: CASSDGLEDNEQFF
J gene: TRBJ2-2; D gene: TRBD2; clone size: many; V gene: TRBV4-1; CDR3 DNA: TGCGCCTCCCGGGGGGCGGGAGGGCCTGACGGGGAGCTGTTTTTT; CDR3 protein: CASRGAGGPDGELFF
J gene: TRBJ1-3; D gene: NA; clone size: many; V gene: TRBV30; CDR3 DNA: TGTGCCTGGCAAAAAGGCCGCTCTGGAAACACCATATATTTT; CDR3 protein: CAWQKGRSGNTIYF
J gene: TRBJ1-2; D gene: TRBD1; clone size: NA; V gene: TRBV10-3; CDR3 DNA: TGTGCCATCAGTGAGGGGGACAGGGGGATGGGCTATGGCTACACCTTC; CDR3 protein: CAISEGDRGMGYGYTF
J gene: TRBJ2-1; D gene: TRBD2; clone size: once; V gene: TRBV7-3; CDR3 DNA: TGTGCCAGCAGCTCGACTAGCGAGAGCTCCTACAATGAGCAGTTCTTC; CDR3 protein: CASSSTSESSYNEQFF
J gene: TRBJ2-6; D gene: NA; clone size: once; V gene: TRBV5-8; CDR3 DNA: TGTGCCAGCATTGGAGGTCCCACACAAAGTCGGGCCAACGTCCTGACTTTC; CDR3 protein: CASIGGPTQSRANVLTF
J gene: TRBJ2-6; D gene: TRBD2; clone size: NA; V gene: TRBV4-2; CDR3 DNA: TGTGCCAGCAGCCAAGCTCCTCCTAGACTAGCGGGAGTGTCTGGGGCCAACGTCCTGACTTTC; CDR3 protein: CASSQAPPRLAGVSGANVLTF
J gene: TRBJ1-1; D gene: TRBD1; clone size: NA; V gene: TRBV11-2; CDR3 DNA: TGTGCCAGCAGCCTCCCAGGGGGGAACACTGAAGCTTTCTTT; CDR3 protein: CASSLPGGNTEAFF
J gene: TRBJ1-1; D gene: TRBD1; clone size: NA; V gene: TRBV6-4; CDR3 DNA: TGTGCCAGCAGTGTGACAGGGGAGAGCACTGAAGCTTTCTTT; CDR3 protein: CASSVTGESTEAFF
J gene: TRBJ2-1; D gene: NA; clone size: NA; V gene: TRBV28; CDR3 DNA: TGTGCCAGCAGTTTCCCCCGGGACCCCCGCTCGGATGAGCAGTTCTTC; CDR3 protein: CASSFPRDPRSDEQFF
J gene: TRBJ2-2; D gene: NA; clone size: NA; V gene: TRBV5-1; CDR3 DNA: TGCGCCAGCAGCTTAGAACAGGCGATCACCGGGGAGCTGTTTTTT; CDR3 protein: CASSLEQAITGELFF
J gene: TRBJ2-5; D gene: NA; clone size: once; V gene: TRBV29-1; CDR3 DNA: TGCAGCATACAGGTTCAGGAGACCCAGTACTTC; CDR3 protein: CSIQVQETQYF
J gene: TRBJ2-7; D gene: TRBD1; clone size: many; V gene: TRBV27; CDR3 DNA: TGTGCCAGCAGCGAGGACAGGGAATACGAGCAGTACTTC; CDR3 protein: CASSEDREYEQYF
J gene: TRBJ2-5; D gene: NA; clone size: NA; V gene: TRBV5-4; CDR3 DNA: TGTGCCAGCAGCGGGCAGGGGTCCGTCGTGGCCCAGTACTTC; CDR3 protein: CASSGQGSVVAQYF
J gene: TRBJ1-5; D gene: TRBD1; clone size: NA; V gene: TRBV5-1; CDR3 DNA: TGCGCCAGCAGCCCCAGGGGGGGATATCAGCCCCAGCATTTT; CDR3 protein: CASSPRGGYQPQHF
J gene: TRBJ2-7; D gene: NA; clone size: NA; V gene: TRBV7-9; CDR3 DNA: TGTGCCAGCAGCTTGTGGGACAACCCCTACGAGCAGTACTTC; CDR3 protein: CASSLWDNPYEQYF
J gene: TRBJ1-2; D gene: TRBD1; clone size: once; V gene: TRBV19; CDR3 DNA: TGTGCCAGTAGTGTACGACAGGGGGCGAGGGGCTACACCTTC; CDR3 protein: CASSVRQGARGYTF
J gene: TRBJ1-1; D gene: NA; clone size: few; V gene: TRBV9; CDR3 DNA: TGTGCCAGCAGCGTAGGCCAGATTTACACTGAAGCTTTCTTT; CDR3 protein: CASSVGQIYTEAFF
J gene: TRBJ2-2; D gene: NA; clone size: NA; V gene: TRBV5-5; CDR3 DNA: TGTGCCAGCAGCTTCGGGACCGGGGAGCTGTTTTTT; CDR3 protein: CASSFGTGELFF